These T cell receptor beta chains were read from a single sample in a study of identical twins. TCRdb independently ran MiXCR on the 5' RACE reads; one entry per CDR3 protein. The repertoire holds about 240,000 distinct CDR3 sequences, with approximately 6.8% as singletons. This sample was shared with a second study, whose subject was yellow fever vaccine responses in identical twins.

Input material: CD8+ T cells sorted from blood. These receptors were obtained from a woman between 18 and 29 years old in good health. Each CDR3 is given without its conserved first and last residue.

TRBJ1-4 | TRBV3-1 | ASSHTEVNEKLF
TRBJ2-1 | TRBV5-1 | ASSLRSPGPNGNPTYNEQF
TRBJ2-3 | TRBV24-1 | ATSDSVTQY
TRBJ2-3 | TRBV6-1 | ASSSSTPGLATTDTQY
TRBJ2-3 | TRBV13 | ASSLGLAGGEDTQY
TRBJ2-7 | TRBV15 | ATSRFGGQGPYEQY
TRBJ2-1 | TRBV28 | ASKQTPGYNEQF
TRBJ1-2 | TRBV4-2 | ASSQDGATRGYT
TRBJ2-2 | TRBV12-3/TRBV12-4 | ASNSKGGIFTGELF
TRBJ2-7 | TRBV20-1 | SVHGGGFDEQY
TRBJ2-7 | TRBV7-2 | ASSSRDTSYEQY
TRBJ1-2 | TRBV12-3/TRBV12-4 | ASSLGHDRNYGYT
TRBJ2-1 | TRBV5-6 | ASSHGRRQYNEQF
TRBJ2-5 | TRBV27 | ASSSKTGRLGETQY
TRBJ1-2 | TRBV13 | ASSLGQGYYGYT